This TCR beta chain appears in the sequencing data of a study of blood T cell repertoires in COVID-19. This CDR3 region has 14 residues. V shed 5 bases and J 7 bases; nucleotides not matched to a gene: 10. The germline gives CDR1 PRHDT, CDR2 FYEKMQ (reference sequence). This study enrolled people aged about 18 to 100 from about two dozen US geographic areas. Participants' reported clinical history set cohort assignment. Clones were read by immunoSEQ multiplex PCR, and TCRdb kept only the in-frame ones, dropping some. The sample contains approximately 390,000 clones, around 90% of which appear only once.

Input material: PBMCs or T cells enriched from blood (not recorded which). The TCR was taken from a woman in her forties with acute COVID-19. The chain is built from TRBV13 and TRBJ2-7; TRBD1 agrees at 8 bases. The CDR3, as DNA: TGTGCCAGCAGCGAGCGCAGGGGGCGCAGAGAGCAGTACTTC. It codes for CASSERRGRREQYF.